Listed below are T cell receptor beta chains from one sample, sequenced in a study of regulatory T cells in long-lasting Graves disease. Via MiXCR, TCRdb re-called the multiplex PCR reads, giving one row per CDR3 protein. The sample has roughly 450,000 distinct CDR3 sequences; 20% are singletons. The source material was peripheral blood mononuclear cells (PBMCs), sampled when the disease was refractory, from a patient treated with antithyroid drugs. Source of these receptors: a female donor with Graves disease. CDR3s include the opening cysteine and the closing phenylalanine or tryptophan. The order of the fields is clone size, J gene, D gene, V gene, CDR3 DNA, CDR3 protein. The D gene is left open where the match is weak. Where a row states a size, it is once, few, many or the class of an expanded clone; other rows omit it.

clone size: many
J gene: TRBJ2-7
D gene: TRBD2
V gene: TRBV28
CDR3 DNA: TGTGCCAGCAGTCCCCCGCGGGAGCTCTCCTACGAGCAGTACTTC
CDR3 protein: CASSPPRELSYEQYF

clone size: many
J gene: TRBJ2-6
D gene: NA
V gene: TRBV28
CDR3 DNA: TGTGCCAGCCGCTCTGGGGCCAACGTCCTGACTTTC
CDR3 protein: CASRSGANVLTF

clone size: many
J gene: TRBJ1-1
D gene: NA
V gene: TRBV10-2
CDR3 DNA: TGCGCCAGCAGTGACTTTGGGCAGATGAACACTGAAGCTTTCTTT
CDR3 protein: CASSDFGQMNTEAFF

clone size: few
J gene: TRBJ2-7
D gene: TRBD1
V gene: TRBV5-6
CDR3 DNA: TGTGCCAGCAGCCCACCGGGACAGACCCTCTCCTACGAGCAGTACTTC
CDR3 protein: CASSPPGQTLSYEQYF

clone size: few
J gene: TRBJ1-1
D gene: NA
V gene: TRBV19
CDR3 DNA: TGTGCCAGTAGTCCCCTTCAGTGGGCCCCTGAAGCTTTCTTT
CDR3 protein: CASSPLQWAPEAFF

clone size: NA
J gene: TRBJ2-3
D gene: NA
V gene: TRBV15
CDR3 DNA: TGTGCCACCAGCAGAGCTAGACAGCAAACGGGGGATACGCAGTATTTT
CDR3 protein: CATSRARQQTGDTQYF

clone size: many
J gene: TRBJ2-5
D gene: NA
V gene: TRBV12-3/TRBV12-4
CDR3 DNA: TGTGCCAGCAGTCCAACCCATCTAGCGTCCCAAGAGACCCAGTACTTC
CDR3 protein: CASSPTHLASQETQYF

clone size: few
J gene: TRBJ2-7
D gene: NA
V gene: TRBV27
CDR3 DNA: TGTGCCAGCAGTTTAAGACTAGGTAATACCTACGAGCAGTACTTC
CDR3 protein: CASSLRLGNTYEQYF

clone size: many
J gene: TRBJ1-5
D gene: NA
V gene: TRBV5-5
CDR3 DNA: TGTGCCAGCAGCTTCGCAGGGTCTCAGCCCCAGCATTTT
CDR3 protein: CASSFAGSQPQHF

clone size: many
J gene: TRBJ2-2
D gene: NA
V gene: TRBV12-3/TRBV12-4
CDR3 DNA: TGTGCCAGCCGCGGCGGGGAGCTGTTTTTT
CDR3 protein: CASRGGELFF

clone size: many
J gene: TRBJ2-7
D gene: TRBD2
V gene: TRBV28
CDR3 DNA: TGTGCCAGCAGTTCACCCGGGACTAGCGGGAGGTACGAGCAGTACTTC
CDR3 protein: CASSSPGTSGRYEQYF

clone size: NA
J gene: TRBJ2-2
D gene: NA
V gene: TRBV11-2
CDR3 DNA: TGTGCCAGCAGCTCTCGGGACCCTAGAGGGTGGACCGGGGAGCTGTTTTTT
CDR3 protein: CASSSRDPRGWTGELFF

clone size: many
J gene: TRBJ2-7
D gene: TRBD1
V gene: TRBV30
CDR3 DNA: TGTGCCTGGAGTGTGACAGGGCGCTACTACGAGCAGTACTTC
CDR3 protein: CAWSVTGRYYEQYF

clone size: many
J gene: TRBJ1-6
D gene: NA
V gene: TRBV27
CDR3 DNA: TGTGCCAGCAGTGACGGGACAAGGGTCTTTTCACCCCTCCACTTT
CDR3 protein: CASSDGTRVFSPLHF

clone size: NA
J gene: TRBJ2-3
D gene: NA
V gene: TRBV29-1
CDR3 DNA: TGCAGCGCTAAATTACCGGGGCCCCCGACAGATACGCAGTATTTT
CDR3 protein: CSAKLPGPPTDTQYF

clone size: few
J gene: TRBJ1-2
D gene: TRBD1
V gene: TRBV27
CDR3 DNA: TGTGCCAGCAATCCCGTGACAGGGGTTGGCGGCTACACCTTC
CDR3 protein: CASNPVTGVGGYTF

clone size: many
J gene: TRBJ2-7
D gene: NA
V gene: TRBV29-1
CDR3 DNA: TGCAGCGTTGAACCTCCAGACTCCTACGAGCAGTACTTC
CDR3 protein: CSVEPPDSYEQYF

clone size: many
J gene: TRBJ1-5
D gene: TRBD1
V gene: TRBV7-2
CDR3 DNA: TGTGCCAGCAGCGCGACAGGGGCCCGACAGCCCCAGCATTTT
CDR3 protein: CASSATGARQPQHF

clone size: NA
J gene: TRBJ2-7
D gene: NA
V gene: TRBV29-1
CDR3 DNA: TGCAGCGTGCTGACAGCAGCCTACGAGCAGTACTTC
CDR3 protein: CSVLTAAYEQYF

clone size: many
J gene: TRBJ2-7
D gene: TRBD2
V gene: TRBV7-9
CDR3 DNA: TGTGCCAGCAGCTTATCGCGGGAGTTAAGCGACGAGCAGTACTTC
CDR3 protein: CASSLSRELSDEQYF

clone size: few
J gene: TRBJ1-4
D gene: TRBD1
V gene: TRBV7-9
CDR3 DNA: TGTGCCAGCAGCTTAGGGGACAGGTCAGCGGAAGAAAAACTGTTTTTT
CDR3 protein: CASSLGDRSAEEKLFF

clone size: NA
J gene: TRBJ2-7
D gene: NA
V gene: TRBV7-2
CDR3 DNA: TGTGCCAGCAGCGCCGGGACATATCCCATCTCCGAGCAGTACTTC
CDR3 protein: CASSAGTYPISEQYF

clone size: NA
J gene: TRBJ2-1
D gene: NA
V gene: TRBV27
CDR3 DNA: TGTGCCAGCCGCCACCGGGATGAGCAGTTCTTC
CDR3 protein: CASRHRDEQFF

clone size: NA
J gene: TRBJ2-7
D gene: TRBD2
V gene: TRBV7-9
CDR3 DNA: TGTGCCAGCAGCCAACTAGCGACTAGCGAATACGAGCAGTACTTC
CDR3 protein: CASSQLATSEYEQYF

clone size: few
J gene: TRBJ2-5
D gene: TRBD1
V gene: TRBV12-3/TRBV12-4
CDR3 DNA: TGTGCCAGCAGCCAAGGACAGGGGCAAGGGACCCAGTACTTC
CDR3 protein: CASSQGQGQGTQYF

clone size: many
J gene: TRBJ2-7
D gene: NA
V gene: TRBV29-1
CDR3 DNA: TGCAGCGTTGTGATGTACTACGAGCAGTACTTC
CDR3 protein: CSVVMYYEQYF

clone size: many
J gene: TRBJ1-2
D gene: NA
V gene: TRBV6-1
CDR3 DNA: TGTGCCAGCAGTGAATCAGGAGGGGTCTATGGCTACACCTTC
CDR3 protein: CASSESGGVYGYTF

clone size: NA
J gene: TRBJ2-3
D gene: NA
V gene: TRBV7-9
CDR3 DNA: TGTGCCAGCAGAGGGGCTTTCACAGATACGCAGTATTTT
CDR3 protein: CASRGAFTDTQYF

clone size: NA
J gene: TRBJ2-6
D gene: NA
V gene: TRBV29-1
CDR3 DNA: TGCAGCGTTGAAGGGTTAGAGGGGGGAATTGCCAACGTCCTGACTTTC
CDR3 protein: CSVEGLEGGIANVLTF

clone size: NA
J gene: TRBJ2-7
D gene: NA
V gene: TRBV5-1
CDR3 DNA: TGCGCCAGTACAGACGGGTCTTTAAGGCAGTACTTC
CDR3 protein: CASTDGSLRQYF

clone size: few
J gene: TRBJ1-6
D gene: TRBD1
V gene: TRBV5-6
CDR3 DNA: TGTGCCAGCAGCTCACGGGACAGGATATCACCCCTCCACTTT
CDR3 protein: CASSSRDRISPLHF

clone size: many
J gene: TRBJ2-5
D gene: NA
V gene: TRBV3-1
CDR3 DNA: TGTGCCAGCACCGCAGCCGGTGAGACCCAGTACTTC
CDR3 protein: CASTAAGETQYF

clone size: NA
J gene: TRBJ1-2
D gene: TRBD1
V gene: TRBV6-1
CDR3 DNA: TGTGCCAGCAGCCGAGTTGGGACAGAATCAGTCGGAACGGGCTACACCTTC
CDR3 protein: CASSRVGTESVGTGYTF

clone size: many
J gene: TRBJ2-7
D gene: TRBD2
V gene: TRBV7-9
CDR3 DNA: TGTGCCAGCAGCCCCCCGAGGAGCGGGAGCTCCTACGAGCAGTACTTC
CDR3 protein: CASSPPRSGSSYEQYF

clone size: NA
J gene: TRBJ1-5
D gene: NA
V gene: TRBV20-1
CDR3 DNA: TGCAGTGCTAGAGCCTCAGCTAATCAGCCCCAGCATTTT
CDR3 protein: CSARASANQPQHF

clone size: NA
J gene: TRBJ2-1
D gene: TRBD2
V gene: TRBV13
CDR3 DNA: TGTGCCAGCAGCTTACGTTGGCGGGAGGTAGGGGCGGGTGAGCAGTTCTTC
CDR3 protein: CASSLRWREVGAGEQFF

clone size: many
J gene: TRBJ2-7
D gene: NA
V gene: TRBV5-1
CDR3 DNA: TGCGCCAGCAGCTTAGCCGGGGCTTCTTATGACGAGCAGTACTTC
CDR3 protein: CASSLAGASYDEQYF

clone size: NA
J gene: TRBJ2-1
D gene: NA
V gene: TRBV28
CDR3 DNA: TGTGCCAGCAGTCTGATAGGACGGGTAAGCTCCTACAATGAGCAGTTCTTC
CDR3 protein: CASSLIGRVSSYNEQFF

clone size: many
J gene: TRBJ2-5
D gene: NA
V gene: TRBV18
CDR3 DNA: TGCGCCAGCAGCCCAAACCAAGAGACCCAGTACTTC
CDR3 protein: CASSPNQETQYF

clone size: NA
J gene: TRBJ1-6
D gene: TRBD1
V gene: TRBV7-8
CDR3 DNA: TGTGCCAGCAGCATAACCGGGACAGGGGGAATAAATAATTCACCCCTCCACTTT
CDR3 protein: CASSITGTGGINNSPLHF

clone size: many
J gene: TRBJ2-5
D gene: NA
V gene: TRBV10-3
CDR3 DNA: TGTGCCATCAGCAGGGGGAGGCAAGAGACCCAGTACTTC
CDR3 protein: CAISRGRQETQYF

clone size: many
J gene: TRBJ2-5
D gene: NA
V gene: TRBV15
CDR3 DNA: TGTGCCACCAGCGGCAGGGAGTACCAAGAGACCCAGTACTTC
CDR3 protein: CATSGREYQETQYF